The 8 T cell receptor beta chains presented below share a single source sample, sequenced in a study of naive and memory T cell subsets. Whole blood, roughly 2.4 ml, came from adult healthy volunteers. Alpha and beta constant region primers primed reverse transcription for blood and skin samples. TCRdb processed the 5' RACE reads anew with MiXCR; each CDR3 protein has one entry. Counted here are approximately 27,000 distinct CDR3 sequences, around 21% occurring once; the ten biggest clones make up approximately 1.7%. These receptors came from a female donor in good health.

This rearrangement joins TRBV2 to TRBJ1-4, with D possibly matching TRBD1 (5 bases). The CDR3 has 14 residues. V lost 6 bases, J lost 4 bases, and 12 bases lay in between. Germline CDR1 reads SNHLY; CDR2 reads FYNNEI. In nucleotides, the CDR3 is TGTGCCAGCAGCGCAGTACAGGTTAATGAAAAACTGTTTTTT. Amino acids: CASSAVQVNEKLFF.

This clonotype is medium-sized in the sample. J is TRBJ1-5 and V is TRBV19, with D uncertain. This CDR3 contains 15 residues. Trimming shortened V by 2 bases and J by 0 bases, and 8 bases separated the two germline ends. Germline V gives CDR1 LNHDA, CDR2 SQIVND (reference sequence). The CDR3 here is CASSISGDSNQPQHF. The CDR3 nucleotides are TGTGCCAGTAGTATATCTGGGGATAGCAATCAGCCCCAGCATTTT. The full variable domain, completed using reference TRBV19 and TRBJ1-5, is DGGITQSPKYLFRKEGQNVTLSCEQNLNHDAMYWYRQDPGQGLRLIYYSQIVNDFQKGDIAEGYSVSREKKESFPLTVTSAQKNPTAFYLCASSISGDSNQPQHFGDGTRLSIL.

The chain carries TRBV18 and TRBJ1-6; D is undetermined. Germline CDR1 and CDR2: KGHSH and LQKENI. The CDR3 covers 14 residues. V gave up 3 bases and J gave up 10 bases, with 13 bases separating them. The chain's CDR3 is CASSPTSVGSPLHF. The CDR3 region has the DNA TGTGCCAGCTCACCGACGTCCGTAGGATCACCCCTCCACTTT.

This clonotype was recorded at least ten times. This chain joins TRBV19 and TRBJ2-3, with D possibly being TRBD1 (7 bases). Between the trimmed V and J ends, which lost 10 bases and 9 bases, there was a span of 17 bases. The length of the CDR3 is 12 residues. CDR1 and CDR2 from the germline V gene are LNHDA and SQIVND (reference sequence). The CDR3 spells CATSEGADTQYF. DNA for the CDR3: TGTGCCACCTCGGAGGGGGCCGACACGCAGTATTTT.

On this clonotype: The CDR3 ends on some other residue instead of the conserved phenylalanine or tryptophan, so this is likely a read error. V is TRBV20-1 and J is TRBJ2-7, with TRBD1 identical over 9 bases. The CDR3 runs 14 residues. V trimming: 1 base; J trimming: 6 bases; junction bases outside the gene matches: 7. Per germline, CDR1 DFQATT and CDR2 SNEGSKA (reference sequence). CDR3 in amino acids: CSARVNRGPPEQYL. CDR3 in DNA: TGCAGTGCTAGAGTAAACAGGGGGCCTCCCGAGCAGTACCTC.

This clonotype is medium-sized. This chain uses TRBV7-9 with TRBJ2-3, with TRBD2 identical over 13 bases. Germline assignment: CDR1 SEHNR and CDR2 FQNEAQ (reference sequence). V trimming: 5 bases; J trimming: 2 bases; junction bases outside the gene matches: 13. The CDR3 is made up of 19 amino acids. In DNA form, the CDR3 reads TGTGCCAGCAGCGCCCGTGGGACTAGCGGGACCGAATACACAGATACGCAGTATTTT. It codes for CASSARGTSGTEYTDTQYF.

V is TRBV6-5 and J is TRBJ1-3; no clear D. Per germline, CDR1 MNHEY and CDR2 SVGAGI. This CDR3 comprises 15 residues. V lost 6 bases, J lost 6 bases, and 18 bases lay in between. The CDR3 spells CASRPRARAENTIYF. The CDR3 DNA reads as TGTGCCAGCAGACCCCGGGCCCGCGCCGAAAACACCATATATTTT.

This clonotype was seen once. This chain connects TRBV12-3 or TRBV12-4 to TRBJ1-5, with D unclear. Trimming left V 4 bases short and J 3 bases short, with 10 bases between. This CDR3 region has 14 residues. The CDR3 protein is CASSSTAYNQPQHF. In DNA, the CDR3 is TGTGCCAGCAGTTCAACCGCCTACAATCAGCCCCAGCATTTT.